A single sample is the source of the 18 T cell receptor beta chains below, sequenced in a study of CD8 T cells in ankylosing spondylitis. TCRdb recomputed calls from the 5' RACE reads with MiXCR, one row per CDR3 protein. Of under 550,000 distinct CDR3 sequences detected, 25% to 30% appear once; the ten largest clones hold over 0.8%. Whole-study results and caveats: Blood of patients with ankylosing spondylitis appeared to be characterized by a TCR beta motif of seven or eight highly homologous variants.

Antigens for these TCRs are unknown. Sequenced input: blood, either unsorted or a sorted T cell fraction (not recorded which). The source is a male donor with ankylosing spondylitis.

The chain links TRBV19 to TRBJ2-1; 9 nucleotides line up with TRBD2. The CDR3 runs to 15 residues. Losses at the gene ends were 5 bases for V and 7 bases for J; bases not matched to a gene: 9. From germline, CDR1 is LNHDA and CDR2 SQIVND (reference sequence). Here the CDR3 DNA reads TGTGCCAGTAGTCCACAAGCCCTAGCGGGGAATGAGCAGTTCTTC. Residues: CASSPQALAGNEQFF.

The genes are TRBV12-3 or TRBV12-4 and TRBJ2-3; 14 bases match TRBD2. Losses at the gene ends were 5 bases for V and 4 bases for J; bases not matched to a gene: 11. The length of the CDR3 is 18 residues. Here the CDR3 DNA reads TGTGCCAGCAGTGCGGTAGGGGGACTAGCGGGAGTCTCAGATACGCAGTATTTT. This gives the protein CASSAVGGLAGVSDTQYF.

The gene calls are TRBV5-1 and TRBJ2-2, with D perhaps TRBD2 (5 bases). The V and J ends lost 7 bases and 5 bases respectively, with 6 bases between them. The length of the CDR3 is 11 residues. Germline CDR1 reads SGHRS; CDR2 reads YFSETQ. The CDR3 is CASRGTGELFF. The CDR3 nucleotides are TGCGCCAGCCGGGGAACCGGGGAGCTGTTTTTT.

There are a few counts of this clonotype. The CDR3 loop is CSVAVLAGGIGEQFF. CDR3 coding DNA: TGCAGCGTTGCGGTACTAGCGGGAGGAATCGGTGAGCAGTTCTTC. The chain is built from TRBV29-1 and TRBJ2-1; 12 bases fit TRBD2. The CDR3 spans 15 residues. Unmatched junction bases numbered 10, after V lost 4 bases and J lost 9 bases. Germline lookup yields CDR1 SQVTM and CDR2 ANQGSEA.

The table lists this clonotype with a few counts. The chain joins TRBV4-1 to TRBJ2-1, with a possible D match to TRBD1 (5 bases). The CDR3 covers 13 residues. From germline, CDR1 is MGHRA and CDR2 YSYEKL. The germline V and J ends were trimmed by 5 bases and 5 bases, with 10 bases remaining between them. The CDR3, as DNA: TGCGCCAGCAGCATCCAGGACAACAATGAGCAGTTCTTC. Translated, it gives CASSIQDNNEQFF.

The J gene is TRBJ2-1, the V gene TRBV7-2, with 7 bases fitting TRBD2. V was clipped by 6 bases and J by 1 base; unmatched bases: 3. This CDR3 is built from 14 residues. CDR1 SGHTA and CDR2 FQGNSA come from the germline V gene. CDR3 sequence: CASRMGGSYNEQFF. As DNA, the CDR3 is TGTGCCAGCAGAATGGGGGGGTCCTACAATGAGCAGTTCTTC. The complete variable domain, with remaining parts taken from reference TRBV7-2 and TRBJ2-1, reads GAGVSQSPSNKVTEKGKDVELRCDPISGHTALYWYRQSLGQGLEFLIYFQGNSAPDKSGLPSDRFSAERTGGSVSTLTIQRTQQEDSAVYLCASRMGGSYNEQFFGPGTRLTVL.

This rearrangement joins TRBV5-1 to TRBJ2-1, with no clear D. In germline, CDR1 is SGHRS, CDR2 YFSETQ. This CDR3 comprises 15 residues. V lost 0 bases, J lost 0 bases, and 7 bases lay in between. CDR3 protein: CASSLAPVSYNEQFF. Here the CDR3 DNA reads TGCGCCAGCAGCTTGGCTCCCGTCTCCTACAATGAGCAGTTCTTC.

There are a few counts of this clonotype. This chain uses TRBV3-1 with TRBJ2-7; no firm D call. The CDR3 is 13 amino acids. Between the trimmed V and J ends, which lost 6 bases and 0 bases, there was a span of 9 bases. Germline CDR1 is LGHDT and CDR2 is YNNKEL (reference sequence). The DNA of the CDR3 is TGTGCCAGCAGTCGGCCTACCTCCTACGAGCAGTACTTC. Amino acids: CASSRPTSYEQYF.

The chain couples TRBV29-1 to TRBJ2-5; tentatively, D is TRBD2 (6 bases). CDR1 and CDR2 from the germline V gene are SQVTM and ANQGSEA. V was clipped by 2 bases and J by 2 bases, with 18 bases between them. This CDR3 is built from 16 residues. CDR3 coding DNA: TGCAGCGTTGAATCCTTTCGCGCGGGACGGCAAGAGACCCAGTACTTC. Its protein product is CSVESFRAGRQETQYF.

This clonotype turned up a few times. The V call is TRBV20-1, the J call TRBJ1-6; TRBD1 agrees at 8 bases. Trimming cost V 4 bases and J 8 bases; bases outside gene matches: 4. The CDR3 totals 13 residues. Germline lookup yields CDR1 DFQATT and CDR2 SNEGSKA (reference sequence). DNA for the CDR3: TGCAGTGCTATAGACAGGGGCGATTCACCCCTCCACTTT. Its protein is CSAIDRGDSPLHF.

This sequence joins TRBV4-1 and TRBJ1-2, with a possible D match to TRBD1 (6 bases). The CDR3 length is 14 residues. Trimming left V 3 bases short and J 5 bases short, with 13 bases between. Germline lookup yields CDR1 MGHRA and CDR2 YSYEKL. This chain's CDR3 is CASSQTGGLYGYTF. The CDR3 DNA is TGCGCCAGCAGCCAGACGGGGGGGCTTTATGGCTACACCTTC.

The chain carries TRBV2 and TRBJ2-7; D is perhaps TRBD2 (5 bases). The CDR3 spans 13 residues. Per the germline V gene, CDR1 is SNHLY and CDR2 is FYNNEI. V was cut by 9 bases and J by 5 bases, with 17 bases left in between. CDR3 residues: CASLREKRDEQYF. CDR3 sequence (DNA): TGTGCCAGTTTGAGGGAAAAGCGCGACGAGCAGTACTTC.

J is TRBJ2-1 and V is TRBV20-1; 8 bases align to TRBD2. The V and J ends lost 5 bases and 4 bases, in that order; junction bases with no gene match: 10. Germline CDR1 DFQATT, CDR2 SNEGSKA (reference sequence). This CDR3 has 15 residues. CDR3 nucleotides: TGCAGTGCTGTTACCGGGACTAGGGTTTACAATGAGCAGTTCTTC. Amino acid sequence: CSAVTGTRVYNEQFF.

This clonotype was counted a single time. CDR3 sequence: CASSGGRGNEQFF. Written as DNA, the CDR3 is TGTGCCAGCAGTGGGGGGAGAGGGAATGAGCAGTTCTTC. V and J are TRBV6-4 and TRBJ2-1; tentatively, D is TRBD1 or TRBD2 (5 bases each). Between the trimmed V and J ends, which lost 4 bases and 7 bases, there was a span of 11 bases. The CDR3 spans 13 residues. Germline assignment: CDR1 MRHNA and CDR2 SNTAGT.

As to this clonotype: A much larger clone is a single base away; this may be a read error. The J gene is TRBJ2-7, the V gene TRBV7-9; TRBD2 aligns across 7 bases. Trimming at V came to 7 bases and at J to 4 bases, leaving 13 bases not matched to a gene. The germline V gene has CDR1 SEHNR and CDR2 FQNEAQ (reference sequence). This CDR3 has 15 amino acids. The CDR3 bases are TGTGCCAGCAACCAAACGACAGCGGGGTCTTACGAGCAGTACTTC. This gives the protein CASNQTTAGSYEQYF.

This clonotype was picked up a small number of times. The V and J genes are TRBV20-1 and TRBJ1-1, with unresolved D. The CDR3 is 14 residues long. V was clipped by 0 bases and J by 1 base, with 9 bases between them. CDR1 DFQATT and CDR2 SNEGSKA come from the germline V gene (reference sequence). The chain's CDR3 is CSARDRRTNTEAFF. The CDR3 DNA reads TGCAGTGCTAGAGATAGACGGACGAACACTGAAGCTTTCTTT.

The chain is built from TRBV20-1 and TRBJ2-6; D remains ambiguous. CDR1 and CDR2 from the germline V gene are DFQATT and SNEGSKA (reference sequence). CDR3 length: 16 residues. Trimming cost V 0 bases and J 0 bases, with 9 bases left between them. The CDR3 bases are TGCAGTGCTAGAGACCATCGGAGCTCTGGGGCCAACGTCCTGACTTTC. It is translated as CSARDHRSSGANVLTF.

V and J are TRBV12-3 or TRBV12-4 and TRBJ2-3, with 12 positions matching TRBD2. The trim removed 2 bases at V and 6 bases at J, leaving 9 bases unmatched. The CDR3 spans 17 residues. The CDR3 nucleotides read TGTGCCAGCAGTTTAAGCCTAGCGGGAGGGCTCAGGGATACGCAGTATTTT. This codes for CASSLSLAGGLRDTQYF.